Each of the 9 T cell receptor beta chains below was sequenced from the same sample in a study of T-cell memory formation after mild COVID-19. TCRdb called the 5' RACE reads again in MiXCR, with one record for every CDR3 protein. The repertoire consists of under 250,000 distinct CDR3 sequences, with roughly 9.4% occurring once and the leading ten covering 22%. The sequencing sample was made of PBMCs or a T cell subset sorted from them (not recorded which). The receptors were gathered from a man between 18 and 35 years old who had mild COVID-19 (a few samples of this study predate the infection). Cell type and time point are not known.

The V call is TRBV27, the J call TRBJ2-3; D is undetermined. Germline V CDR1 and CDR2: MNHEY, SMNVEV (reference sequence). The CDR3 consists of 13 residues. V shed 7 bases and J shed 0 bases, with 8 bases lying between them. This CDR3 reads CASTLLSTDTQYF. The CDR3 DNA sequence: TGTGCCAGCACCTTGCTCAGCACAGATACGCAGTATTTT.

The CDR3 nucleotides read TGCAGTGCCACCGTTGGCGGGCGCTATGGCTACACCTTC. Translated: CSATVGGRYGYTF. J is TRBJ1-2 and V is TRBV20-1, with D uncertain. The V end lost 6 bases, the J end lost 4 bases, and 15 bases lay between the germline ends. Germline CDR1 DFQATT, CDR2 SNEGSKA (reference sequence). This CDR3 contains 13 residues.

This clonotype was recorded a few times. This chain connects TRBV24-1 to TRBJ2-3; possible D gene TRBD2, 5 bases. Germline lookup yields CDR1 KGHDR and CDR2 SFDVKD. The CDR3 covers 15 residues. Trimming pared 2 bases from V and 2 bases from J, leaving 10 bases between. The CDR3 region is CATSDSGLNTDTQYF. CDR3 bases: TGTGCCACCAGTGATTCGGGATTGAACACAGATACGCAGTATTTT.

This sequence joins TRBV12-3 or TRBV12-4 and TRBJ1-5; no definite D call. The CDR3 extends over 16 amino acids. Trimming left V 7 bases short and J 0 bases short, with 16 bases between. The DNA of the CDR3 is TGTGCCAGCACCCCACTAGGGAGTGGTAGCAATCAGCCCCAGCATTTT. It codes for CASTPLGSGSNQPQHF.

The V gene is TRBV2, the J gene TRBJ1-6; D is unresolved. V lost 7 bases and J 10 bases, leaving 11 bases between the germline ends. CDR3 length: 12 amino acids. The germline CDR1 and CDR2 sequences are SNHLY and FYNNEI. CDR3 sequence reads: CASIGDWSPLHF. CDR3 sequence (DNA): TGTGCCAGCATTGGGGATTGGTCACCCCTCCACTTT.

Many counts were recorded for this clonotype. The rearrangement joins TRBV5-1 to TRBJ2-3; 11 nucleotides match TRBD2. This CDR3 contains 15 residues. Germline values: CDR1 SGHRS, CDR2 YFSETQ. Trimming cost V 4 bases and J 6 bases; bases outside gene matches: 7. The CDR3 DNA sequence: TGCGCCAGCAGCGTCATAGCGGGGGGGCTGGATACGCAGTATTTT. It specifies CASSVIAGGLDTQYF.

V gene TRBV4-3 combines with J gene TRBJ2-2, with 8 bases lining up with TRBD1. The junction had 5 bases not matched to a gene; V was cut back by 0 bases and J by 5 bases. The CDR3 is 16 amino acids. Germline loops: CDR1 LGHNA, CDR2 YSLEER. The CDR3 loop reads CASSQEFGQGTGELFF. In DNA form, the CDR3 reads TGCGCCAGCAGCCAAGAGTTCGGACAGGGTACCGGGGAGCTGTTTTTT.

This clonotype has a count of ten or more. This CDR3 is CASSLPGDSNQPQHF. In nucleotides, the CDR3 is TGTGCCAGCAGCTTACCAGGGGATAGCAATCAGCCCCAGCATTTT. The rearrangement uses TRBV7-9 and TRBJ1-5, with a tentative D call TRBD1 (6 bases). The V gene lost 2 bases and the J gene lost 0 bases, with 8 bases spanning the gap. Germline V lookup: CDR1 SEHNR, CDR2 FQNEAQ (reference sequence). The CDR3 extends over 15 amino acids.

V and J are TRBV7-9 and TRBJ2-5; weak D call: TRBD2 (6 bases). Trimming removed 7 bases from V and 1 base from J, with 16 bases in between. Germline V gives CDR1 SEHNR, CDR2 FQNEAQ (reference sequence). The CDR3 totals 15 residues. CDR3 in DNA: TGTGCCAGCATCCTAAGCGGGCGGACCCAAGAGACCCAGTACTTC. Encoded protein: CASILSGRTQETQYF. Combining the CDR3 with reference TRBV7-9 and TRBJ2-5 gives the whole variable domain DTGVSQNPRHKITKRGQNVTFRCDPISEHNRLYWYRQTLGQGPEFLTYFQNEAQLEKSRLLSDRFSAERPKGSFSTLEIQRTEQGDSAMYLCASILSGRTQETQYFGPGTRLLVL.